A single sample gave rise to the 25 T cell receptor beta chains below, sequenced in a study of T cell responses to AZD1222 COVID-19 vaccine. Measured with immunoSEQ multiplex PCR; TCRdb has only the in-frame clones, and not every one. The sample records about 120,000 clones, over 85% being singletons. This material consisted of peripheral blood, taken on day 0 of AZD1222 vaccination. The receptor source for this set is an adult in good health.

This clone appeared once. V usage is TRBV7-9 and J usage is TRBJ2-7; 11 positions agree with TRBD1. The CDR3 runs to 15 residues. Trimming removed 2 bases from V and 5 bases from J; junction bases left unmatched: 5. Germline assignment: CDR1 SEHNR and CDR2 FQNEAQ (reference sequence). Here the CDR3 DNA reads TGTGCCAGCAGCTTATGGGACAGGGGGGCCCACGAGCAGTACTTC. Its translation: CASSLWDRGAHEQYF.

This sequence joins TRBV5-5 and TRBJ2-3; the D is unclear. Germline assignment: CDR1 SGHKS and CDR2 YYEKEE (reference sequence). The CDR3 extends over 16 amino acids. Between the trimmed V and J ends, which lost 0 bases and 0 bases, there was a span of 11 bases. CDR3 coding DNA: TGTGCCAGCAGCTTGGCTAAATCAAATAGCACAGATACGCAGTATTTT. Protein: CASSLAKSNSTDTQYF.

The V and J genes are TRBV11-2 and TRBJ2-2; D is possibly TRBD2 (5 bases). Germline lookup yields CDR1 SGHAT and CDR2 FQNNGV. The CDR3 sequence is 17 residues long. V was trimmed by 4 bases and J by 1 base, leaving 16 bases between them. The CDR3 DNA sequence: TGTGCCAGCAGCTGGGAGCGCGGAGCACTGAACACCGGGGAGCTGTTTTTT. It is translated as CASSWERGALNTGELFF.

The rearrangement joins TRBV23-1 to TRBJ1-3; weak D call: TRBD1 (5 bases). TRBV23-1 is known as an ORF, though its function is uncertain. V gave up 0 bases and J gave up 4 bases, with 13 bases separating them. The CDR3 totals 16 residues. The chain's CDR3 is CASSQSWGLCGNTIYF. In DNA, the CDR3 is TGCGCCAGCAGTCAATCATGGGGGTTGTGCGGAAACACCATATATTTT.

The chain's CDR3 is CARGWGTGKEKLFF. DNA of the CDR3: TGTGCCAGGGGTTGGGGGACAGGGAAGGAAAAACTGTTTTTT. The rearrangement uses TRBV12-1 and TRBJ1-4; the table's D call of TRBD1 was not tested on the DNA. TRBV12-1 is labeled a pseudogene. The CDR3 has 14 amino acids.

This clone showed up just once. The CDR3: CASSQSPDFGQPQHF. DNA of the CDR3: TGCGCCAGCAGCCAGTCCCCCGATTTCGGGCAGCCCCAGCATTTT. J is TRBJ1-5 and V is TRBV5-1, with D unresolved. This CDR3 is 15 amino acids long. Germline V lookup: CDR1 SGHRS, CDR2 YFSETQ. V was shortened by 4 bases and J by 7 bases, with 18 bases between the two germline ends.

The chain has TRBV5-1 and TRBJ1-3; D ambiguous. The V end lost 5 bases, the J end lost 0 bases, and 12 bases lay between the germline ends. The V gene's germline CDR1 is SGHRS and CDR2 YFSETQ. The CDR3 sequence is 15 residues long. The DNA for the CDR3 is TGCGCCAGCAGTCCCGACGGAATCTCTGGAAACACCATATATTTT. Protein: CASSPDGISGNTIYF.

The rearrangement joins TRBV7-9 to TRBJ2-1; D is uncertain. CDR1 and CDR2 from the germline V gene are SEHNR and FQNEAQ (reference sequence). Deletions cut 4 bases from V and 2 bases from J, with 9 bases between. The CDR3 spans 14 residues. CDR3 in DNA: TGTGCCAGCAGCTCCCCAGACCCCTACAATGAGCAGTTCTTC. Translated, it gives CASSSPDPYNEQFF.

This clone was seen a few times. Written as DNA, the CDR3 is TGTGCCAGCAGCCCCGGGGGAGGAGCGTCTTCCAATCAGCCCCAGCATTTT. Translating gives CASSPGGGASSNQPQHF. The chain is built from TRBV4-2 and TRBJ1-5; D might be TRBD1 (5 bases). Trimming shortened V by 4 bases and J by 3 bases, and 19 bases separated the two germline ends. The CDR3 has 17 residues. CDR1 is LGHNA, CDR2 YNFKEQ, per germline.

In the case of this clone: One end of the junction varies from germline; a read error may be responsible. The rearrangement links TRBV4-1 to TRBJ1-5, with D maybe TRBD1 (5 bases). The CDR3 is 15 amino acids. Germline assignment: CDR1 MGHRA and CDR2 YSYEKL. CDR3 coding DNA: TGCGCCAGCAGTGAATGGGGCCGGGGCAAGCAGCCCCAGCATTTT. This encodes CASSEWGRGKQPQHF.

This chain links TRBV5-1 with TRBJ2-5, with D possibly TRBD2 on 5 matching bases. The germline V gene has CDR1 SGHRS and CDR2 YFSETQ. The germline V and J ends were trimmed by 3 bases and 2 bases, with 11 bases remaining between them. This CDR3 has 14 residues. This CDR3 reads CASSSLGSQETQYF. CDR3 nucleotide sequence: TGCGCCAGCAGCTCCTTGGGGAGTCAAGAGACCCAGTACTTC. Looking up the rest from reference TRBV5-1 and TRBJ2-5 gives the full variable domain: KAGVTQTPRYLIKTRGQQVTLSCSPISGHRSVSWYQQTPGQGLQFLFEYFSETQRNKGNFPGRFSGRQFSNSRSEMNVSTLELGDSALYLCASSSLGSQETQYFGPGTRLLVL.

The chain recombines TRBV7-9 with TRBJ2-5; TRBD1 might be the D (6 bases). The germline V gene encodes CDR1 SEHNR and CDR2 FQNEAQ (reference sequence). This CDR3 is 13 amino acids long. Trimming removed 6 bases at V and 9 bases at J, with 17 bases between. The CDR3 reads CASRGHRAGAQYF. DNA of the CDR3: TGTGCCAGCAGGGGACATCGGGCAGGGGCCCAGTACTTC.

CDR3 sequence (DNA): TGTGCCAGCAGCCCGGGGGGTTATAATTCACCCCTCCACTTT. The encoded protein is CASSPGGYNSPLHF. V and J are TRBV11-2 and TRBJ1-6; D perhaps matches TRBD1 (5 bases). Trimming stripped 5 bases from V and 4 bases from J, with 9 bases between. Germline V gives CDR1 SGHAT, CDR2 FQNNGV. The CDR3 spans 14 residues.

The chain combines TRBV27 with TRBJ1-1; maybe TRBD1 (6 bases). Trimming stripped 8 bases from V and 4 bases from J, with 20 bases between. The length of the CDR3 is 15 residues. Germline V gives CDR1 MNHEY, CDR2 SMNVEV (reference sequence). The DNA of the CDR3 is TGTGCCAGCCTCAAGGCACATGGAGGGGGCACTGAAGCTTTCTTT. Translation gives CASLKAHGGGTEAFF.

V gene TRBV15 combines with J gene TRBJ2-1; no clear D. The CDR3 totals 14 residues. V was pared by 0 bases and J by 5 bases, with 8 bases between. Germline V gives CDR1 LNHNV, CDR2 YYDKDF (reference sequence). CDR3 sequence: CATSRDWADNEQFF. The CDR3 region has the DNA TGTGCCACCAGCAGAGATTGGGCAGACAATGAGCAGTTCTTC.

Written as DNA, the CDR3 is TGTGCCACCAGCAGCCACCGGGCTCTTAATGAAAAACTGTTTTTT. It translates to CATSSHRALNEKLFF. This chain uses TRBV15 with TRBJ1-4; the D is unclear. CDR1 is LNHNV, CDR2 YYDKDF, per germline (reference sequence). There are 15 residues in the CDR3. With 3 bases removed from V and 4 bases from J, the gap between germline ends came to 12 bases.

The chain recombines TRBV30 with TRBJ2-7; 7 bases map to TRBD1. This CDR3 spans 14 amino acids. Unmatched junction bases numbered 8, after V lost 2 bases and J lost 4 bases. Germline CDR1 is GTSNPN and CDR2 is SVGIG (reference sequence). CDR3 sequence (DNA): TGTGCCTGGAGTAGGGGGCGCGGAAGGTACGAGCAGTACTTC. It translates to CAWSRGRGRYEQYF.

The chain combines TRBV6-5 with TRBJ1-5; 10 bases match TRBD1. The CDR3 consists of 14 residues. The germline V gene has CDR1 MNHEY and CDR2 SVGAGI. V gave up 7 bases and J gave up 7 bases; unmatched junction bases: 7. The CDR3 loop reads CASKRQGAKQPQHF. The CDR3 nucleotides read TGTGCCAGCAAACGACAGGGGGCGAAGCAGCCCCAGCATTTT.

The V and J genes are TRBV2 and TRBJ1-1, with D tentatively TRBD1 (6 bases). CDR3 size: 14 residues. Looked up from germline, CDR1 is SNHLY and CDR2 is FYNNEI. V lost 6 bases to trimming and J lost 2 bases, with 13 bases between them. The CDR3 nucleotides are TGTGCCAGCAGGTTGGACAGAACTAACACTGAAGCTTTCTTT. Translation gives CASRLDRTNTEAFF.

The chain links TRBV10-2 to TRBJ2-3, with TRBD2 matching 12 bases. CDR3 length: 18 residues. Germline CDR1 is WSHSY and CDR2 is SAAADI. The trim removed 0 bases at V and 0 bases at J, leaving 4 bases unmatched. As DNA, the CDR3 is TGCGCCAGCAGTGAGTCGAGGACTAGCGGGACGAGCACAGATACGCAGTATTTT. Its translation: CASSESRTSGTSTDTQYF.

The chain combines TRBV21-1 with TRBJ2-1; the D call TRBD2 from the table was never checked on the DNA. TRBV21-1 is an annotated pseudogene. This CDR3 has 16 amino acids. The CDR3, as DNA: TGTGCCAGCAGCAAAGGGTATAGCGGGTCTTACAATGAGCAGTTCTTC. This translates into CASSKGYSGSYNEQFF.

CDR3 region: CASSLVRTGGGYGYTF. CDR3 in DNA: TGTGCCAGCAGTTTGGTCCGGACAGGGGGTGGCTATGGCTACACCTTC. V usage is TRBV28 and J usage is TRBJ1-2, with 10 nucleotides matching TRBD1. The germline CDR1 and CDR2 sequences are MDHEN and SYDVKM. This CDR3 is 16 amino acids long. V lost 3 bases to trimming and J lost 4 bases; unmatched junction nucleotides: 8.

This chain links TRBV19 with TRBJ1-5; D may be TRBD1 (5 bases). This CDR3 spans 15 amino acids. Germline assignment: CDR1 LNHDA and CDR2 SQIVND (reference sequence). The V gene lost 9 bases and the J gene lost 2 bases, with 17 bases spanning the gap. For the CDR3, the DNA is TGTGCCAGCATCAATCAGGGTACGGGCAATCAGCCCCAGCATTTT. Translation gives CASINQGTGNQPQHF.

The V and J genes are TRBV5-4 and TRBJ2-3, with 8 bases that match TRBD2. The V gene end was trimmed by 3 bases and the J gene end by 4 bases; junction bases not matched to a gene: 4. The germline gives CDR1 SGHNT, CDR2 YYREEE (reference sequence). This CDR3 has 14 residues. CDR3 in DNA: TGTGCCAGCAGCTCGGGACTAGTAGCAGATACGCAGTATTTT. This gives the protein CASSSGLVADTQYF.

This clone was picked up one time. V is TRBV24-1 and J is TRBJ1-5; 9 bases map to TRBD1. V was clipped by 5 bases and J by 5 bases; unmatched bases: 6. The CDR3 covers 15 residues. Per the germline V gene, CDR1 is KGHDR and CDR2 is SFDVKD. CDR3 sequence (DNA): TGTGCCACCAGTGGTACGGACAGGGGCGATCAGCCCCAGCATTTT. This codes for CATSGTDRGDQPQHF.